This record concerns one TCR beta chain sequence. What it recognizes is unknown. Sequencing used immunoSEQ multiplex PCR; TCRdb keeps in-frame clones, though not all of them. There are approximately 57,000 clones in the sample; about 91% occur only once, and roughly a tenth lies in the top ten. This entry belongs to a study of PD-1 blockade in classical Hodgkin lymphoma. Study as a whole: Nivolumab 3 mg/kg was given intravenously every 2 weeks. Overall study results and limits: Reports described newly diagnosed patients as having lower baseline TCR diversity than healthy donors. Patients with a complete response exhibited baseline diversity comparable to newly diagnosed patients.

The CDR3 totals 10 residues. CDR1 and CDR2 (germline): MNHNY, SVGAGI (reference sequence). V lost 8 bases and J 7 bases, leaving 8 bases between the germline ends. Relapses following autologous stem cell transplantation were seen in all patients, with brentuximab vedotin exposure varying. The sequence derives from a human donor with classical Hodgkin lymphoma. Sequences were derived from peripheral blood mononuclear cells (PBMCs), sampled before the second cycle of nivolumab. This chain uses TRBV6-6 with TRBJ1-1; no firm D call. CDR3 loop: CASSGFEAFF. CDR3 DNA: TGTGCCAGCTCCGGGTTTGAAGCTTTCTTT.